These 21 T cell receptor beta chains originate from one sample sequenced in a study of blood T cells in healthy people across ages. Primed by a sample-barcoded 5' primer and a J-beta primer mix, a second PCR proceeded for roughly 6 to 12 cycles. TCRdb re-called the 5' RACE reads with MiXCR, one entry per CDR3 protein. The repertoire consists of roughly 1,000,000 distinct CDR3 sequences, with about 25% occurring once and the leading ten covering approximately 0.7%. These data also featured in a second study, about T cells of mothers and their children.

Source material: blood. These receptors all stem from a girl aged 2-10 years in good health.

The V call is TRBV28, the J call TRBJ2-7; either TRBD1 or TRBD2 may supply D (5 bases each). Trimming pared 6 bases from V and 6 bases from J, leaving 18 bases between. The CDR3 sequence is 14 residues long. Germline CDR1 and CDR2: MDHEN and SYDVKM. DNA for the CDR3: TGTGCCAGCAGAAACCACGGGACCGTACCCGAGCAGTACTTC. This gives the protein CASRNHGTVPEQYF. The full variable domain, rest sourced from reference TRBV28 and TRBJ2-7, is DVKVTQSSRYLVKRTGEKVFLECVQDMDHENMFWYRQDPGLGLRLIYFSYDVKMKEKGDIPEGYSVSREKKERFSLILESASTNQTSMYLCASRNHGTVPEQYFGPGTRLTVT.

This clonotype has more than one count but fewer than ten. The CDR3 DNA follows: TGTGCCATCAGTGAGTCAAGGGCAGAAATCCGGGAGCTGTTTTTT. Its protein product is CAISESRAEIRELFF. The V gene is TRBV10-3, the J gene TRBJ2-2; D is unresolved. The germline gives CDR1 ENHRY, CDR2 SYGVKD. Deletions cut 0 bases from V and 9 bases from J, with 14 bases between. This CDR3 has 15 amino acids.

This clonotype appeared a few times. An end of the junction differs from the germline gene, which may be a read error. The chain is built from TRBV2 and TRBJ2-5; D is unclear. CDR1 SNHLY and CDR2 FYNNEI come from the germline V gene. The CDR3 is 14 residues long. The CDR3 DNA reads TGTGCCGGCAGTGAACAAACGTACCAAGAGACCCAGTACTTC. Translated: CAGSEQTYQETQYF.

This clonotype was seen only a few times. This CDR3 reads CASSIDSTGLPHNEQFF. CDR3 sequence (DNA): TGTGCCAGCAGCATCGACAGCACGGGACTACCACACAATGAGCAGTTCTTC. This chain connects TRBV27 to TRBJ2-1, with 7 bases matching TRBD2. This CDR3 is 17 amino acids long. The V and J ends lost 6 bases and 5 bases, in that order; junction bases with no gene match: 16. CDR1 is MNHEY, CDR2 SMNVEV, per germline (reference sequence).

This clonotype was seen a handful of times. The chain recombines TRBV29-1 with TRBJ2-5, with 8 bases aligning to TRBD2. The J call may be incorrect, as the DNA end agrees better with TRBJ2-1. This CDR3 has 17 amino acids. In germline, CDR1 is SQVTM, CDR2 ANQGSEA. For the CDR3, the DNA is TGCAGCGTGACAGACGCATCCGGGACTAGAAATTACAATGAGCAGTTCTTC. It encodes CSVTDASGTRNYNEQFF.

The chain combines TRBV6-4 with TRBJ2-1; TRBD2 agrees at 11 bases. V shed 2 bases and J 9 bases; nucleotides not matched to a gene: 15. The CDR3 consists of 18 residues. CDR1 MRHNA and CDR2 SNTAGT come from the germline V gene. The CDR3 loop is CASSDRVIAGGPIGEQFF. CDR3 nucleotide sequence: TGTGCCAGCAGTGACAGGGTAATAGCGGGAGGGCCCATCGGTGAGCAGTTCTTC.

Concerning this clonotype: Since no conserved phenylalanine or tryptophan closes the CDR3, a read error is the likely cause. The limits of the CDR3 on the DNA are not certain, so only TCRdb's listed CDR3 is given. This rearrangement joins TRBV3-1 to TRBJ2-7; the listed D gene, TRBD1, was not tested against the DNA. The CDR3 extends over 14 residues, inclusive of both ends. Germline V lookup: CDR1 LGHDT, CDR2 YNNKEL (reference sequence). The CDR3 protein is CASSPTGGSYEQHL.

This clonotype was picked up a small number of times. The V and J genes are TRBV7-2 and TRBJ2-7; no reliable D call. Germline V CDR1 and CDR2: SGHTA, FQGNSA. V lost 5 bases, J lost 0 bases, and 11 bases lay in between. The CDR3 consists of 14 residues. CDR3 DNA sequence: TGTGCCAGCAGCCCGTACGGTAGCTCCTACGAGCAGTACTTC. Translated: CASSPYGSSYEQYF.

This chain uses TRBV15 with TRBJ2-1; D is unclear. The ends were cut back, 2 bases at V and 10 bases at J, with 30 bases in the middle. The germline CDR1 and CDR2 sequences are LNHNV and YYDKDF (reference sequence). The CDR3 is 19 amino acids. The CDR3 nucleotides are TGTGCCACCAGCAGACCAAATTATCGCCGGCGCCATGCTGGTGAGGAGCAGTTCTTC. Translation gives CATSRPNYRRRHAGEEQFF. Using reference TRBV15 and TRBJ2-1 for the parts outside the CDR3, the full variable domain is DAMVIQNPRYQVTQFGKPVTLSCSQTLNHNVMYWYQQKSSQAPKLLFHYYDKDFNNEADTPDNFQSRRPNTSFCFLDIRSPGLGDTAMYLCATSRPNYRRRHAGEEQFFGPGTRLTVL.

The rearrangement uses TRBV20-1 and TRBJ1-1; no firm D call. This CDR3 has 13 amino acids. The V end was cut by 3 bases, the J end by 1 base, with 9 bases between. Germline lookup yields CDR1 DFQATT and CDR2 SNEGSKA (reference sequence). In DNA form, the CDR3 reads TGCAGTGCTAGTAACAGCCCGAACACTGAAGCTTTCTTT. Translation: CSASNSPNTEAFF.

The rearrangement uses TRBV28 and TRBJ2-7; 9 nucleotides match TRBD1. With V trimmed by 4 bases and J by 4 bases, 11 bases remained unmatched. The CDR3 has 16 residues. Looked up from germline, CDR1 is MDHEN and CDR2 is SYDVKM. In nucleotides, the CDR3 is TGTGCCAGCAGTTCCCCGGGGACAGGGACTTCGTACGAGCAGTACTTC. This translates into CASSSPGTGTSYEQYF.

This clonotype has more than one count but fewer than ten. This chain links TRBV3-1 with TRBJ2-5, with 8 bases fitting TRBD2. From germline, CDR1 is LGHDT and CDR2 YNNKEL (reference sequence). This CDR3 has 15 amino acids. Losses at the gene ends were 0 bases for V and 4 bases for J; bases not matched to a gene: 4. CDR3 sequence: CASSQESGGSETQYF. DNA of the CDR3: TGTGCCAGCAGCCAAGAATCGGGAGGGTCAGAGACCCAGTACTTC.

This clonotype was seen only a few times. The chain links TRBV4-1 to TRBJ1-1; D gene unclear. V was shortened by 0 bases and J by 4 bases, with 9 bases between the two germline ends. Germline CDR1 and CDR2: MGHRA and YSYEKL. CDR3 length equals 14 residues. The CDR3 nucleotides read TGCGCCAGCAGCCAAGAAGAGGGATCCACTGAAGCTTTCTTT. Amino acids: CASSQEEGSTEAFF.

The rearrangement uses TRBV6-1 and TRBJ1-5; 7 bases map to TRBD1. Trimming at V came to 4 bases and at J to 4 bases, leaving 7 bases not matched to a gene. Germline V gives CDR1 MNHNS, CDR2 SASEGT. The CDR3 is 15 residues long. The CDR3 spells CASSGDGRGNQPQHF. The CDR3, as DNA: TGTGCCAGCAGTGGAGACGGCAGGGGGAATCAGCCCCAGCATTTT.

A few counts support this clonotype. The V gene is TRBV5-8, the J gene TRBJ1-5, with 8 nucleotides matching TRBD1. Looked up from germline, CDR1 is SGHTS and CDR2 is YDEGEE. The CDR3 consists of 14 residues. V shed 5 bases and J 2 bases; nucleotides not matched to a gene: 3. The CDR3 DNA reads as TGTGCCAGCAGTAAGACAGGGGGCAATCAGCCCCAGCATTTT. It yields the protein CASSKTGGNQPQHF.

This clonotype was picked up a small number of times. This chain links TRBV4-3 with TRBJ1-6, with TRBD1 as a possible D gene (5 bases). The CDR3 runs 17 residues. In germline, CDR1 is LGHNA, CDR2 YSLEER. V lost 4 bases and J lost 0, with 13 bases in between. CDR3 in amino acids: CASSLGTESSYNSPLHF. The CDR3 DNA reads TGCGCCAGCAGCCTAGGGACTGAGAGCTCCTATAATTCACCCCTCCACTTT.

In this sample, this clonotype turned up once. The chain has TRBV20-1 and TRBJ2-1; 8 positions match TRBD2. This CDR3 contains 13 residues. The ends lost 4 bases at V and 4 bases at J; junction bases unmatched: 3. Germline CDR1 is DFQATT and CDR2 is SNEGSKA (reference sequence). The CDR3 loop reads CSAKLAAYNEQFF. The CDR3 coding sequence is TGCAGTGCTAAACTAGCGGCTTACAATGAGCAGTTCTTC.

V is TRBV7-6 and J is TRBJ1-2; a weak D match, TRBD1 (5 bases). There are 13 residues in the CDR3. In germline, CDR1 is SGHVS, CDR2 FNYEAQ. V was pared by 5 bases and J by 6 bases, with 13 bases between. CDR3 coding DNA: TGTGCCAGCAGCCAGTCCGGGACTAATGGCTACACCTTC. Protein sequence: CASSQSGTNGYTF.

The CDR3 region is CASSHARREYTEAFF. The DNA for the CDR3 is TGTGCCAGCAGCCACGCCCGTCGGGAGTACACTGAAGCTTTCTTT. This chain uses TRBV4-2 with TRBJ1-1; D unclear. CDR3 length: 15 amino acids. Trimming took 3 bases from V and 3 from J, leaving 14 bases between them. The germline gives CDR1 LGHNA, CDR2 YNFKEQ.

The CDR3 is CAISEGVEAFF. In nucleotides, the CDR3 is TGTGCCATCAGTGAAGGGGTTGAAGCTTTCTTT. The genes are TRBV10-3 and TRBJ1-1; a possible D gene is TRBD1 (5 bases). Trimming pared 3 bases from V and 7 bases from J, leaving 6 bases between. The V gene's germline CDR1 is ENHRY and CDR2 SYGVKD. CDR3 length: 11 amino acids.

CDR3 protein: CATGRENTGELFF. The CDR3 region has the DNA TGTGCCACAGGGAGGGAGAACACCGGGGAGCTGTTTTTT. V is TRBV24-1 and J is TRBJ2-2; 7 positions agree with TRBD2. Per germline, CDR1 KGHDR and CDR2 SFDVKD. This CDR3 comprises 13 residues. V gave up 10 bases and J gave up 1 base; unmatched junction bases: 2.